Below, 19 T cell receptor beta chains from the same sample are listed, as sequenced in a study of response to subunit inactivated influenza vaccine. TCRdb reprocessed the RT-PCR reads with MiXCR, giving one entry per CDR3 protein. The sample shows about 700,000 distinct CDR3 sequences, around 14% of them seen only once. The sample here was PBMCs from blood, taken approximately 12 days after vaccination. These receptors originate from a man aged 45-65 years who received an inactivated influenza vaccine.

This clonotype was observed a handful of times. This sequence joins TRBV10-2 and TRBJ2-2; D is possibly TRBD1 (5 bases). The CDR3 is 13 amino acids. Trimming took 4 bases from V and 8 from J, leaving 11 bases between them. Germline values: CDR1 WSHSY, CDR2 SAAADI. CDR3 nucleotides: TGCGCCAGCAGTGGGCTAGGGGCGGGGGAGCTGTTTTTT. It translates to CASSGLGAGELFF.

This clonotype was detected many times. CDR3 in amino acids: CSGGQGGEQFF. Here the CDR3 DNA reads TGCAGCGGTGGACAGGGCGGTGAGCAGTTCTTC. The chain uses TRBV29-1 and TRBJ2-1; 8 bases map to TRBD1. The junction had 5 bases not matched to a gene; V was cut back by 7 bases and J by 9 bases. This CDR3 comprises 11 residues. The germline V gene encodes CDR1 SQVTM and CDR2 ANQGSEA.

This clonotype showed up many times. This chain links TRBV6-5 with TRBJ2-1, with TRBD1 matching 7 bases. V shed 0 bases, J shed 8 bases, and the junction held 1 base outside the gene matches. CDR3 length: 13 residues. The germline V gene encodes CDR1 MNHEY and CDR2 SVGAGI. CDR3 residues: CASSYSGTDEQFF. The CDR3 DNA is TGTGCCAGCAGTTACTCTGGGACAGATGAGCAGTTCTTC.

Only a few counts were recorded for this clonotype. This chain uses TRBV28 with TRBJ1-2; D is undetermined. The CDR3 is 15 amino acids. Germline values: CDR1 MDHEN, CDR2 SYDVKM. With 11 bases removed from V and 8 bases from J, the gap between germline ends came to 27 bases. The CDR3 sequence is CAGGSEGPPRGGYTF. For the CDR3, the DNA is TGTGCCGGTGGCTCTGAAGGACCGCCCCGCGGAGGCTACACCTTC.

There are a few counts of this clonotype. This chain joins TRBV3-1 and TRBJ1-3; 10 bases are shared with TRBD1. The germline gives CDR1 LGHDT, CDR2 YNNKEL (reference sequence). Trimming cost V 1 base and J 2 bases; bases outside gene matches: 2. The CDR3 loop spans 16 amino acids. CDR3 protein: CASSQVGQGAGNTIYF. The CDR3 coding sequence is TGTGCCAGCAGCCAAGTCGGACAGGGGGCTGGAAACACCATATATTTT.

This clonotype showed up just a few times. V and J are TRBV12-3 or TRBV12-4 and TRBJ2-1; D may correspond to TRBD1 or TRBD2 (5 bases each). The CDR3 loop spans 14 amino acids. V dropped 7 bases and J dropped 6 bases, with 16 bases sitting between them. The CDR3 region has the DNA TGTGCCAGCACCCCAGGGAGAAGTAGCAATGAGCAGTTCTTC. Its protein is CASTPGRSSNEQFF.

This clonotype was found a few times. Written as DNA, the CDR3 is TGTGCCAGCAGCCCCCCCCGGACAGGGATTGATTCACCCCTCCACTTT. It yields the protein CASSPPRTGIDSPLHF. J is TRBJ1-6 and V is TRBV7-9; TRBD1 agrees at 8 bases. The germline V gene encodes CDR1 SEHNR and CDR2 FQNEAQ (reference sequence). V lost 5 bases, J lost 8 bases, and 11 bases stayed unmatched. The CDR3 runs 16 residues.

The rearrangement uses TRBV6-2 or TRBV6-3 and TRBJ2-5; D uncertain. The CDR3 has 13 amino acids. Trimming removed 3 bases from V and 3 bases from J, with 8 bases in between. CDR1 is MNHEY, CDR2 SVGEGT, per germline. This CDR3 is CASSYWSKETQYF. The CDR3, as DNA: TGTGCCAGCAGTTATTGGTCAAAAGAGACCCAGTACTTC.

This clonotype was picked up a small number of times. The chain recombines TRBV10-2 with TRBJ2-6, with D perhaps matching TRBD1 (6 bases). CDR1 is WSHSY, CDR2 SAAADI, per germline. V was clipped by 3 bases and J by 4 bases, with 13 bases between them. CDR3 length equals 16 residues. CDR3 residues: CASSDRGVVGANVLTF. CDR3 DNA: TGCGCCAGCAGTGACAGGGGAGTGGTGGGGGCCAACGTCCTGACTTTC.

The CDR3 DNA sequence: TGTGCCAGCAGTTCCCCTGGCTTGGATAGGCAGTTCTTC. It specifies CASSSPGLDRQFF. The gene calls are TRBV6-5 and TRBJ2-1; D is ambiguous. The germline gives CDR1 MNHEY, CDR2 SVGAGI. This CDR3 contains 13 residues. Trimming took off 4 bases at V and 12 bases at J, with 16 bases between the two ends.

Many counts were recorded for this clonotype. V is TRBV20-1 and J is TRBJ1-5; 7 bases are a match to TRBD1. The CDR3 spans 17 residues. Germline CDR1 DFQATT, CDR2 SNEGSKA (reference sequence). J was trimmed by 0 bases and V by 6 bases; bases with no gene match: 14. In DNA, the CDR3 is TGCAGTGCCCACAGGGGATTTGCCTCTTATAGCAATCAGCCCCAGCATTTT. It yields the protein CSAHRGFASYSNQPQHF.

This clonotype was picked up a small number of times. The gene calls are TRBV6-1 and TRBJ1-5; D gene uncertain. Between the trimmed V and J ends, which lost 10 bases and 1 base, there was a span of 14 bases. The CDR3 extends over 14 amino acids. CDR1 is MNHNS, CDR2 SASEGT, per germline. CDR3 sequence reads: CATSLRQSNQPQHF. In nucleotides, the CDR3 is TGTGCCACCTCACTGAGGCAGAGCAATCAGCCCCAGCATTTT.

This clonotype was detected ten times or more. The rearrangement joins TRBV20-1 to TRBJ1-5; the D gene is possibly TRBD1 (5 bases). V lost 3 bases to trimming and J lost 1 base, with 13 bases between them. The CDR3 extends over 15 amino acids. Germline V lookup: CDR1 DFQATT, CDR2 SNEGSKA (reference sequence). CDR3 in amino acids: CSASGGGNSNQPQHF. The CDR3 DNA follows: TGCAGTGCTAGCGGGGGGGGGAACAGCAATCAGCCCCAGCATTTT.

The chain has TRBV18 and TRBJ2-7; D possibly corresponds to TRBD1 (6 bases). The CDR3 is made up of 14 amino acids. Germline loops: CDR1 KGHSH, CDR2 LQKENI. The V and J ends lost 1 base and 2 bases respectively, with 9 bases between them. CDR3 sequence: CASSPQGVPYEQYF. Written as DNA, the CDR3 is TGTGCCAGCTCACCACAGGGGGTGCCCTACGAGCAGTACTTC.

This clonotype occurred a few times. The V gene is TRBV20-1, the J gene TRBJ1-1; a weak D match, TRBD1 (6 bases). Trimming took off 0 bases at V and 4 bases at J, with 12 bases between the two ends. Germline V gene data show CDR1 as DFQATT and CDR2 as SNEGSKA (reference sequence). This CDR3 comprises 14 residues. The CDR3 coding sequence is TGCAGTGCTAGAGAAACAGGGTTGGGCACTGAAGCTTTCTTT. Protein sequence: CSARETGLGTEAFF.

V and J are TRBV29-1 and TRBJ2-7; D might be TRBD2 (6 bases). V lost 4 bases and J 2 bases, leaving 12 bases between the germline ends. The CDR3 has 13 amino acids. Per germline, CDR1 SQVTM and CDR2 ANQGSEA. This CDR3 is CSVVAGLAYEQYF. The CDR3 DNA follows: TGCAGCGTTGTTGCGGGGTTGGCCTACGAGCAGTACTTC.

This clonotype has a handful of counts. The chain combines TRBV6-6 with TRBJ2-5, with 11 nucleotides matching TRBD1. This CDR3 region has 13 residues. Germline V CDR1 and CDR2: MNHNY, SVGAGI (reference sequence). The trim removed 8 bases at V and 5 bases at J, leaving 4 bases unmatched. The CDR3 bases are TGTGCCAGCGGGGACAGGGGGGCGGAGACCCAGTACTTC. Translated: CASGDRGAETQYF.

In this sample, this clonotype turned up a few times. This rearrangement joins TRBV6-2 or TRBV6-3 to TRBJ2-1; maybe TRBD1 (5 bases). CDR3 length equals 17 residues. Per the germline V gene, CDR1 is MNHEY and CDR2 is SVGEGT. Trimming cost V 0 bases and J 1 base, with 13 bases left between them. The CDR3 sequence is CASSYSKGRPSYNEQFF. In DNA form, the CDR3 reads TGTGCCAGCAGTTACTCGAAGGGGCGGCCTTCCTACAATGAGCAGTTCTTC.

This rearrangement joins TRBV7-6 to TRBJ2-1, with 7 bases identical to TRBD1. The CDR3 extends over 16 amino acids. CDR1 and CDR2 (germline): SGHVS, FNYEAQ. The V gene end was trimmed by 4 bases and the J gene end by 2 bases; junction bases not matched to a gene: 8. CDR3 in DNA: TGTGCCAGCAGCTCTGCCCGGGACAGAACCTACAATGAGCAGTTCTTC. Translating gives CASSSARDRTYNEQFF.